This T cell receptor (beta chain) comes out of a study of blood T cells in healthy people across ages (dated by TCRdb to between 2014 and 2017). Background for the entire study: In model experiments, roughly one uniquely barcoded TCR beta cDNA molecule per two T cells was captured by template switching. The study measured age-related changes in TCR beta repertoire diversity using deep sequencing normalized with unique cDNA molecular identifiers. Donors were grouped into four age groups: young (average about 15 years), middle-aged (39), aged (approximately 67) and long-lived (less than 85). To avoid experimental bias, donors of different ages were spread randomly across the sequencing lanes. Using the same blood draw, the study looked at two additional independent replicas of 1 million unique cDNA reads for two donors, one aged 18 to 30 and the other aged 80 or older. Beyond this particular receptor, the publication reports: The long-lived group showed more naive CD4+ T cells, fewer expanded clones and increased TCR diversity than the aged group, suggesting age selection. Because the CMV infection status of the donors was unknown, age-related changes in expanded clonotypes may potentially have been confounded. Estimates of total diversity from one million sequenced T cells were regarded as lower bounds and underestimates. Because profiling used bulk unsorted PBMCs, naive and antigen-experienced compartments could not be compared conclusively. There was a strong correlation between observed TCR beta diversity and the percentage of naive T cells measured by flow cytometry. Observed TCR beta diversity per million T cells fell roughly linearly with age, and a significant reduction was already apparent by age around 39.

A few counts support this clonotype. Its target antigen remains unknown. No base qualities exist here, and no much larger clone lies one base off it. The CDR3 numbers 15 residues from cysteine through phenylalanine. Only CDR3 DNA is held: 45 bases, read in frame from base 1. Cut back by 3 bases and 7 bases, the V and J ends lie 16 bases apart. The germline V gene (reference sequence) specifies DFQATT as CDR1 and SNEGSKA as CDR2. Receptor amplification or capture employed 5' RACE. TCRdb names Illumina HiSeq 2500 as the instrument used. A second roughly 7 to 11 cycle PCR used a sample-barcoded 5' primer and a J-beta primer mix. Each TCR beta cDNA molecule received a unique molecular identifier from a template-switch 5' adaptor carrying 12 random nucleotides. Each sample yielded at least 2.5 million CDR3-containing paired-end reads. First-strand cDNA was synthesized from all RNA with the Mint cDNA synthesis kit, primed by a TRBC-specific oligonucleotide. All cDNA was treated with uracil-DNA glycosylase and then went through a first 18-cycle PCR with the universal primers M1SS and BC2_uni_R. The source study handled its data this way. Each sample was normalized by randomly selecting 1 million high-quality reads, each carrying a distinct molecular identifier. Reads with shared molecular identifiers were discarded instead of being binned into consensus sequences. MiTCR, run with a Q25 quality threshold and the strictest error-elimination algorithm, handled CDR3 identification, clonotype clustering and error correction. A nonparametric unseen species model with Euler transformation was used to estimate lower-bound total TCR beta diversity. Clones were called with MiXCR by TCRdb after fastp trimmed the public reads at Q25, and only in-frame beta chains were retained. One record per CDR3 amino acid sequence lists the most common genes and DNA. In this record, the V and J calls reflect TCRdb's handling and not the investigators' own analysis. This sample has approximately 600,000 distinct CDR3 sequences in its table, and approximately 59% of those were observed once. Roughly 34% of the sample is held by the ten biggest clonotypes.

The donors were under 40 Caucasian individuals from Russia, aged about 6 to 95 years, who were systemically healthy. Around 9.9 milliliters of peripheral blood were collected from each donor into EDTA-treated Vacutainer tubes. Ficoll-Paque density-gradient centrifugation was used to isolate PBMCs, with at least 6 million per sample. Total RNA was extracted from PBMCs with Trizol reagent, with at least 5.5 micrograms obtained per sample. Naive CD45RAhigh/CD27high T cell percentages were measured by flow cytometry on a PBMC aliquot from every donor. Sample: blood. The TCR was taken from a man aged 55 to 70 in good health. The chain is made from TRBV20-1 and TRBJ1-6, with no confident D gene call. The CDR3 loop reads CSASVPGILNSPLHF. The sequence in DNA is TGCAGTGCTAGCGTTCCAGGAATCCTGAATTCACCCCTCCACTTT.